These T cell receptor beta chains were read from a single sample in a study of OX40 agonist ivuxolimab in advanced cancers. TCRdb's copy holds only in-frame clones and misses some; the assay was immunoSEQ multiplex PCR. The table shows fewer than 45,000 clones, with about 89% occurring only once. Source: CD4+ or CD8+ T cells sorted from blood, taken in a trial of the OX40 agonist ivuxolimab. Receptor source: an adult with an advanced solid tumor such as melanoma, head and neck, liver or kidney cancer. CDR3s include the opening cysteine and the closing phenylalanine or tryptophan. A D gene is named only where the DNA matches it firmly. The listing skips clone size in some rows; elsewhere it reads once, few, many or a size class.

v_call,clone_size,d_call,j_call,cdr3_nt,cdr3_aa
TRBV5-8,-,TRBD1,TRBJ1-5,TGTGCCAGCAGCTTCGCGGGACAGACTTCAGGCAGCAATCAGCCCCAGCATTTT,CASSFAGQTSGSNQPQHF
TRBV5-1,-,-,TRBJ2-7,TGCGCCAGCAGCGCTAGAACTCTGAGCGGCGAGCAGTACTTC,CASSARTLSGEQYF
TRBV4-3,-,-,TRBJ2-2,TGCGCCAGCAGCCAGGGCGTCCACACGAACACCGGGGAGCTGTTTTTT,CASSQGVHTNTGELFF
TRBV6-5,few,-,TRBJ1-5,TGTGCCAGCAGACCGGGGGTGGGCCAGCCCCAGCATTTT,CASRPGVGQPQHF
TRBV5-6,few,-,TRBJ1-2,TGTGCCAGCAGCTTGGCCGAGGAGGGGCTTAGCTATGGCTACACCTTC,CASSLAEEGLSYGYTF
TRBV11-3,-,TRBD1,TRBJ1-5,TGTGCCAGCAGCTTAGTTTCAGGGGGCGGTGGCAATCAGCCCCAGCATTTT,CASSLVSGGGGNQPQHF
TRBV19,-,TRBD1,TRBJ1-6,TGTGCCAGTAGTATCGGGACAGGGGGCAGATCACCCCTCCACTTT,CASSIGTGGRSPLHF
TRBV5-1,medium-sized,-,TRBJ2-2,TGCGCCAGCAGCTTTGAGGGGCACGCGAACACCGGGGAGCTGTTTTTT,CASSFEGHANTGELFF
TRBV7-9,-,TRBD1,TRBJ2-7,TGTGCCAGCGGCGGACAGGGTTTCACCTACGAGCAGTACTTC,CASGGQGFTYEQYF
TRBV13,once,-,TRBJ2-2,TGTGCCAGCAGCTTAGGAGGAGGCGGCGGGGAGCTGTTTTTT,CASSLGGGGGELFF
TRBV4-1,-,TRBD1,TRBJ1-6,TGCGCCAGCAGCCCTTACCGGGACAGTAATTCACCCCTCCACTTT,CASSPYRDSNSPLHF
TRBV9,once,TRBD1,TRBJ1-4,TGTGCCAGCAGCATCTCGGACAGGGGGAATGAAAAACTGTTTTTT,CASSISDRGNEKLFF
TRBV5-1,-,TRBD1,TRBJ1-1,TGCGCCAGCAGCTTGGGACACAGGGGACCTGAAGCTTTCTTT,CASSLGHRGPEAFF
TRBV11-2,-,-,TRBJ1-1,TGTGCCAGCAGCTTTGAGAGGGGAATTGAAGCTTTCTTT,CASSFERGIEAFF
TRBV6-1,-,TRBD1,TRBJ1-1,TGTGCCAGCACTAGACAGGGAAGGGACACTGAAGCTTTCTTT,CASTRQGRDTEAFF
TRBV4-3,-,-,TRBJ1-1,TGCGCCAGCAGCCAAGATATTCAGTCGAGGGCTTTCTTT,CASSQDIQSRAFF
TRBV11-2,once,TRBD2,TRBJ2-5,TGTGCCAGCAGCTCTAGCGGATTAGGGACTAGCGTCGGAGAGACCCAGTACTTC,CASSSSGLGTSVGETQYF
TRBV9,-,TRBD2,TRBJ2-2,TGTGCCAGCAGCTCTCGGACTAGCGGGGCGAGGGAGCTGTTTTTT,CASSSRTSGARELFF
TRBV7-2,-,-,TRBJ1-6,TGTGCCGGGGGGACATCGGGTTCACCCCTCCACTTT,CAGGTSGSPLHF
TRBV5-1,-,TRBD1,TRBJ2-1,TGCGCCAGCAGTCAAGAACCGGGACAGGGATGGAATGAGCAGTTCTTC,CASSQEPGQGWNEQFF
TRBV2,-,TRBD2,TRBJ2-3,TGTGCCAGCAGTGCACTAGCGGGCACAGATACGCAGTATTTT,CASSALAGTDTQYF
TRBV9,once,TRBD2,TRBJ2-1,TGTGCCAGCAGCTCTAGCGGGGACTCCTACAATGAGCAGTTCTTC,CASSSSGDSYNEQFF
TRBV19,-,-,TRBJ2-7,TGTGCCAGTAGAGGACTGTACGAGCAGTACTTC,CASRGLYEQYF